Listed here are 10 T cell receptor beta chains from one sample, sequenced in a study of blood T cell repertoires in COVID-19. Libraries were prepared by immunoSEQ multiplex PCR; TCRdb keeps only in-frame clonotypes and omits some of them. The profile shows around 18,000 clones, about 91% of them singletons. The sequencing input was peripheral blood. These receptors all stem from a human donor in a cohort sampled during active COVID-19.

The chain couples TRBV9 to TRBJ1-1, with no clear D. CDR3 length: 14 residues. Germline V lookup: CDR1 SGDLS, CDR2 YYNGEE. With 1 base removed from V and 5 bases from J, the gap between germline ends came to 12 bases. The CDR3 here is CASSVSPAGTEAFF. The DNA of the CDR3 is TGTGCCAGCAGCGTATCCCCCGCGGGGACTGAAGCTTTCTTT.

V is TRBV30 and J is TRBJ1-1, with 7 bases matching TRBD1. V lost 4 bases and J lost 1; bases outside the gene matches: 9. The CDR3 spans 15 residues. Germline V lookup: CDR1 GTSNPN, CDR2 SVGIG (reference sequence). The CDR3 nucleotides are TGTGCCTGGAAAACACAGGGGATCAAGAACACTGAAGCTTTCTTT. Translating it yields CAWKTQGIKNTEAFF.

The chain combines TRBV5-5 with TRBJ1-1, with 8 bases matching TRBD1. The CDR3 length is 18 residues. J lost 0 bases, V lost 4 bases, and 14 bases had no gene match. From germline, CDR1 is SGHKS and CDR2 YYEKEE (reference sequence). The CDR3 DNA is TGTGCCAGCAGCCTCTTCCCGACAGGGGCAATCATGAACACTGAAGCTTTCTTT. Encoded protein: CASSLFPTGAIMNTEAFF.

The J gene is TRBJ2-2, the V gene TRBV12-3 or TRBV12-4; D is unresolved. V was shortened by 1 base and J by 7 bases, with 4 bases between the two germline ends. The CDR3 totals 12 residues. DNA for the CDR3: TGTGCCAGCAGTTTAGGAGGCGGGGAGCTGTTTTTT. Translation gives CASSLGGGELFF.

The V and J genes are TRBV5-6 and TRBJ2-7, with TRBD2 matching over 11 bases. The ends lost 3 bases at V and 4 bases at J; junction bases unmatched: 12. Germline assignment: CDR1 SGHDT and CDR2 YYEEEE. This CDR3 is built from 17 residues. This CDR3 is CASSSLSVRLAGYEQYF. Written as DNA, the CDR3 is TGTGCCAGCAGCTCCCTTTCGGTGAGACTAGCGGGGTACGAGCAGTACTTC. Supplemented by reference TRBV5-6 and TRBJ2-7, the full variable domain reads DAGVTQSPTHLIKTRGQQVTLRCSPKSGHDTVSWYQQALGQGPQFIFQYYEEEERQRGNFPDRFSGHQFPNYSSELNVNALLLGDSALYLCASSSLSVRLAGYEQYFGPGTRLTVT.

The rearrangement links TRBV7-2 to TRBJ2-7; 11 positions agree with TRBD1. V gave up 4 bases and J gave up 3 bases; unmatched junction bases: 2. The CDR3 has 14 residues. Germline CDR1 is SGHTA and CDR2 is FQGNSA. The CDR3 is CASSSGTGGYEQYF. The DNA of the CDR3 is TGTGCCAGCAGCTCCGGGACAGGGGGCTACGAGCAGTACTTC.

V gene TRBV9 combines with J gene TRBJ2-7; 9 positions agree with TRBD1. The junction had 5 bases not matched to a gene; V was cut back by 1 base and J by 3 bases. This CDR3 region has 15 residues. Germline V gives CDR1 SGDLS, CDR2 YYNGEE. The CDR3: CASSVHRDRVYEQYF. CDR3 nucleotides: TGTGCCAGCAGCGTACACAGGGACAGGGTCTACGAGCAGTACTTC. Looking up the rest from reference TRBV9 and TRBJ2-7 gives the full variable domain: DSGVTQTPKHLITATGQRVTLRCSPRSGDLSVYWYQQSLDQGLQFLIQYYNGEERAKGNILERFSAQQFPDLHSELNLSSLELGDSALYFCASSVHRDRVYEQYFGPGTRLTVT.

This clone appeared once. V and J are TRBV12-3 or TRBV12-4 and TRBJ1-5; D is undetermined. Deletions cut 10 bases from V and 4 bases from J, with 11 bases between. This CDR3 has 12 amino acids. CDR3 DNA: TGTGCCACAAGAGCGATGAATCAGCCCCAGCATTTT. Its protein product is CATRAMNQPQHF.

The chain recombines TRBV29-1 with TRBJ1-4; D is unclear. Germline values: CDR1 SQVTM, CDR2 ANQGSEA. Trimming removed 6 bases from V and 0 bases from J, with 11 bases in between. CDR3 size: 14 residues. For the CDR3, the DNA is TGCAGCGTCTGTTTCAGGACAACTAATGAAAAACTGTTTTTT. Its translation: CSVCFRTTNEKLFF.

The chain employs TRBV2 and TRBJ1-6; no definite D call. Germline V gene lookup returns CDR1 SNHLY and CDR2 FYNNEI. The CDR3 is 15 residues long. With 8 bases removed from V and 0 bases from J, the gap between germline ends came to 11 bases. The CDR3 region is CASPSEDSYNSPLHF. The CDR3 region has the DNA TGTGCCAGCCCCAGCGAGGACTCCTATAATTCACCCCTCCACTTT.